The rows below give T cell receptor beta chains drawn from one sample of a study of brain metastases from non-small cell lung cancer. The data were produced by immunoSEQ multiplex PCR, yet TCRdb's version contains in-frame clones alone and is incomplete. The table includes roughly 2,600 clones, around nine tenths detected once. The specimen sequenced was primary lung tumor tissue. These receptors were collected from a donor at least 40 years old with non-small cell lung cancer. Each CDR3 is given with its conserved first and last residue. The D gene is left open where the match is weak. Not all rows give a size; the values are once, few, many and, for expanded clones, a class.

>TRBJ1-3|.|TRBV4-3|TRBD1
CASSQGTGASGNTIYF
TGCGCCAGCAGCCAGGGGACAGGAGCCTCTGGAAACACCATATATTTT
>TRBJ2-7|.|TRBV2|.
CASGGTGGPSYEQYF
TGTGCCAGCGGGGGGACGGGGGGCCCTTCCTACGAGCAGTACTTC
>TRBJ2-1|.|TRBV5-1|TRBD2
CASSVSGTSEPTYNEQFF
TGCGCCAGCAGCGTCTCTGGGACTAGCGAGCCAACCTACAATGAGCAGTTCTTC
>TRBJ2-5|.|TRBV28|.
CASSLIGQTQYF
TGTGCCAGCAGTTTAATAGGGCAAACCCAGTACTTC
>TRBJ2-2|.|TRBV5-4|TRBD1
CASSSGQDTGELFF
TGTGCCAGCAGCAGCGGACAGGACACCGGGGAGCTGTTTTTT
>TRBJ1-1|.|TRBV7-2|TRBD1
CASSSGGGVTEAFF
TGTGCCAGCAGCTCAGGGGGTGGGGTCACTGAAGCTTTCTTT
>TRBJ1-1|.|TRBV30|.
CAWRPPGGNTEAFF
TGTGCCTGGAGGCCTCCGGGGGGGAACACTGAAGCTTTCTTT
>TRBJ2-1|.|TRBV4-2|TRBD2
CASSQGVGGRAYNEQFF
TGTGCCAGCAGCCAAGGAGTGGGCGGGAGGGCTTACAATGAGCAGTTCTTC
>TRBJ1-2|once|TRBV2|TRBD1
CASDEGGLGYGYTF
TGTGCCAGCGATGAAGGGGGCCTGGGATATGGCTACACCTTC
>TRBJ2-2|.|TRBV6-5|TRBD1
CASSSRDSGPGELFF
TGTGCCAGCAGTTCCCGGGACAGTGGGCCCGGGGAGCTGTTTTTT
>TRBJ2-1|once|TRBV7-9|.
CATYPLNEQFF
TGTGCCACCTACCCACTTAATGAGCAGTTCTTC
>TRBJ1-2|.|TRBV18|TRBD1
CASSVSPGQGGGYTF
TGTGCCAGCTCAGTTTCGCCGGGACAGGGAGGAGGCTACACCTTC
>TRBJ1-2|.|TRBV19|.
CASSLGSNYGYTF
TGTGCCAGTAGCCTAGGGAGCAACTATGGCTACACCTTC
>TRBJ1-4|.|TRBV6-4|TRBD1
CASSATGDNEKLFF
TGTGCCAGCAGTGCGACAGGGGATAATGAAAAACTGTTTTTT
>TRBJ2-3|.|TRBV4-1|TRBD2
CASSPGLAYDTQYF
TGCGCCAGCAGCCCGGGACTAGCATATGATACGCAGTATTTT
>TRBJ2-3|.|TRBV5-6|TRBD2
CASSLATGRGGADTQYF
TGTGCCAGCAGCTTGGCGACCGGGCGCGGGGGGGCGGATACGCAGTATTTT
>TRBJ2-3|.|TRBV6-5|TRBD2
CASSTGLAGTDTQYF
TGTGCCAGCAGCACGGGACTAGCGGGGACAGATACACAGTATTTT
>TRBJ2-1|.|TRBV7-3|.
CASSLDFSSYNEQFF
TGTGCCAGCAGCTTAGATTTCAGCTCCTACAATGAGCAGTTCTTC
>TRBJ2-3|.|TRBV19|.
CASRMGGVGTDTQYF
TGTGCCAGCCGAATGGGGGGCGTAGGGACAGATACGCAGTATTTT
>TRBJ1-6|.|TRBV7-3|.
CASSLMGSPGSPLHF
TGTGCCAGCAGCTTAATGGGGTCCCCGGGTTCACCCCTCCACTTT
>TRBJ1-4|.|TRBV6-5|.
CVSSRMGAGEKLFF
TGTGTCAGCAGCCGCATGGGGGCTGGGGAAAAACTGTTTTTT
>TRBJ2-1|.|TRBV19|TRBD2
CASRSTSGGLNEQFF
TGTGCCAGTAGATCGACTAGCGGGGGGCTGAATGAGCAGTTCTTC
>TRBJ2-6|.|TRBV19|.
CATRIISSGANVLTF
TGTGCCACCCGAATCATCAGCTCTGGGGCCAACGTCCTGACTTTC
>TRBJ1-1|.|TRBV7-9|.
CASSLSLGGAFF
TGTGCCAGCAGCTTGTCCCTGGGAGGAGCTTTCTTT
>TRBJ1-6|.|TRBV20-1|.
CSASSPPPELVNSPLHF
TGCAGTGCTAGTTCCCCCCCACCCGAGTTGGTCAATTCACCCCTCCACTTT
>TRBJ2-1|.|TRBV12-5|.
CASGPVNEQFF
TGTGCTAGTGGTCCCGTCAATGAGCAGTTCTTC
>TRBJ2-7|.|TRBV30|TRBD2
CAWSPSGPSYEQYF
TGTGCCTGGAGTCCTAGCGGGCCGTCCTACGAGCAGTACTTC
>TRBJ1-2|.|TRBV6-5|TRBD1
CASSSGTGDGYTF
TGTGCCAGCAGTTCCGGGACAGGGGATGGCTACACCTTC